The rows below give T cell receptor beta chains drawn from one sample of a study of T cell changes during pregnancy in multiple sclerosis. Repertoires were generated with immunoSEQ multiplex PCR, while TCRdb's copy carries only in-frame clones and drops some. The data show tens of thousands of clones, roughly nine tenths seen once. The sample consisted of peripheral blood, taken after pregnancy. These receptors came from a female donor in good health, enrolled as a control in a pregnancy study. CDR3s include the opening cysteine and the closing phenylalanine or tryptophan. Fields, in order: D gene, V gene, clone size, J gene, CDR3 DNA, CDR3 protein. The D gene is left open where the match is weak. Only part of the rows carry a size: once, few, many, or a class if the clone is expanded.

D gene: .
V gene: TRBV4-3
clone size: .
J gene: TRBJ1-1
CDR3 DNA: TGCGCCAGCAGCCAAGATTCGGGAATCGAAGCTTTCTTT
CDR3 protein: CASSQDSGIEAFF

D gene: TRBD1
V gene: TRBV6-6
clone size: .
J gene: TRBJ1-2
CDR3 DNA: TGTGCCAGCAGTTACTGGGCGGGACAGGAGAACTATGGCTACACCTTC
CDR3 protein: CASSYWAGQENYGYTF

D gene: .
V gene: TRBV6-1
clone size: once
J gene: TRBJ1-4
CDR3 DNA: TGTGCCAGCAGTGAACAAGCAGGGATTAATGAAAAACTGTTTTTT
CDR3 protein: CASSEQAGINEKLFF

D gene: TRBD2
V gene: TRBV5-6
clone size: once
J gene: TRBJ2-5
CDR3 DNA: TGTGCCAGCACGCTCGTGACTAGCGGGAAGGAGACCCAGTACTTC
CDR3 protein: CASTLVTSGKETQYF

D gene: TRBD1
V gene: TRBV19
clone size: few
J gene: TRBJ1-1
CDR3 DNA: TGTGCCAGTAGTGTCTCGACAGGGGGATTAGTAGCTTTCTTT
CDR3 protein: CASSVSTGGLVAFF

D gene: .
V gene: TRBV10-1
clone size: .
J gene: TRBJ2-7
CDR3 DNA: TGCGCCAGCAGTGAAAGCCTCTACGAGCAGTACTTC
CDR3 protein: CASSESLYEQYF

D gene: TRBD1
V gene: TRBV29-1
clone size: .
J gene: TRBJ2-5
CDR3 DNA: TGCAGCGTTGTAACACAGGGGTACCAAGAGACCCAGTACTTC
CDR3 protein: CSVVTQGYQETQYF

D gene: TRBD2
V gene: TRBV9
clone size: .
J gene: TRBJ2-2
CDR3 DNA: TGTGCCAGCAGCTCCCTTGGCGGGCGGGGGGCCACCGGGGAGCTGTTTTTT
CDR3 protein: CASSSLGGRGATGELFF

D gene: .
V gene: TRBV19
clone size: .
J gene: TRBJ2-5
CDR3 DNA: TGTGCCAGTAGTATGGGTGGAGGGATAGAGACCCAGTACTTC
CDR3 protein: CASSMGGGIETQYF

D gene: .
V gene: TRBV10-2
clone size: .
J gene: TRBJ2-7
CDR3 DNA: TGCGCCAGTGAGGACTCCCGCAGGAGCTCCTACGAGCAGTACTTC
CDR3 protein: CASEDSRRSSYEQYF

D gene: TRBD1
V gene: TRBV10-3
clone size: few
J gene: TRBJ1-4
CDR3 DNA: TGTGCCATCAGCGCCCCCCACAGGGGGATTTTAGAAAAACTGTTTTTT
CDR3 protein: CAISAPHRGILEKLFF

D gene: .
V gene: TRBV6-5
clone size: .
J gene: TRBJ2-2
CDR3 DNA: TGTGCCAGCAGTAAGACAGGGAACACCGGGGAGCTGTTTTTT
CDR3 protein: CASSKTGNTGELFF

D gene: .
V gene: TRBV15
clone size: .
J gene: TRBJ2-1
CDR3 DNA: TGTGCCACCAGGGGCAGGGGCTCCTACAATGAGCAGTTCTTC
CDR3 protein: CATRGRGSYNEQFF

D gene: .
V gene: TRBV4-1
clone size: .
J gene: TRBJ2-1
CDR3 DNA: TGCGCCAGCAGCTTATTCAGCGGACCAAGCTCCTACAATGAGCAGTTCTTC
CDR3 protein: CASSLFSGPSSYNEQFF

D gene: TRBD1
V gene: TRBV4-3
clone size: .
J gene: TRBJ1-6
CDR3 DNA: TGCGCCAGCAGCCCGTCGGGACAGTATTCACCCCTCCACTTT
CDR3 protein: CASSPSGQYSPLHF

D gene: TRBD1
V gene: TRBV5-1
clone size: .
J gene: TRBJ2-2
CDR3 DNA: TGCGCCAGCAGCTTGGGACAGGGGAACACCGGGGAGCTGTTTTTT
CDR3 protein: CASSLGQGNTGELFF

D gene: TRBD2
V gene: TRBV5-1
clone size: .
J gene: TRBJ2-5
CDR3 DNA: TGCGCCAGCAGCTTAGCGGGGGGGCGGGAGACCCAGTACTTC
CDR3 protein: CASSLAGGRETQYF

D gene: TRBD1
V gene: TRBV30
clone size: few
J gene: TRBJ1-1
CDR3 DNA: TGTGCCTGGAGGTACAGGGGAGGGAACACTGAAGCTTTCTTT
CDR3 protein: CAWRYRGGNTEAFF

D gene: .
V gene: TRBV7-2
clone size: .
J gene: TRBJ2-7
CDR3 DNA: TGTGCCAGCAGCTTAGACTTTTCCGAGCAGTACTTC
CDR3 protein: CASSLDFSEQYF

D gene: .
V gene: TRBV7-8
clone size: .
J gene: TRBJ1-2
CDR3 DNA: TGTGCCAGCAGCTTAGCCCCGGGGGTTTCTAACTATGGCTACACCTTC
CDR3 protein: CASSLAPGVSNYGYTF

D gene: TRBD1
V gene: TRBV2
clone size: .
J gene: TRBJ2-7
CDR3 DNA: TGTGCCAGCAGGCTCGACAGGGGTCCTTCCTACGAGCAGTACTTC
CDR3 protein: CASRLDRGPSYEQYF

D gene: .
V gene: TRBV2
clone size: .
J gene: TRBJ2-7
CDR3 DNA: TGTGCCAGCAGTGCATACGAGCAGTACTTC
CDR3 protein: CASSAYEQYF

D gene: TRBD1
V gene: TRBV4-3
clone size: .
J gene: TRBJ1-2
CDR3 DNA: TGCGCCAGCAGCCACACGACAGGGACCCCCTGGGATGGCTACACCTTC
CDR3 protein: CASSHTTGTPWDGYTF

D gene: TRBD1
V gene: TRBV7-2
clone size: .
J gene: TRBJ1-5
CDR3 DNA: TGTGCCAGCAGCTCGGGACAGCTTGGCCAGCCCCAGCATTTT
CDR3 protein: CASSSGQLGQPQHF

D gene: .
V gene: TRBV2
clone size: once
J gene: TRBJ2-1
CDR3 DNA: TGTGCCAGCAATGCCCCTGTAGGAGGCCCCTCCTACAATGAGCAGTTCTTC
CDR3 protein: CASNAPVGGPSYNEQFF

D gene: .
V gene: TRBV29-1
clone size: once
J gene: TRBJ2-7
CDR3 DNA: TGCAGCGTTGTCGGACGGACTTCCTACGAGCAGTACTTC
CDR3 protein: CSVVGRTSYEQYF

D gene: .
V gene: TRBV4-3
clone size: .
J gene: TRBJ1-3
CDR3 DNA: TGCGCCAGCAGCACCCACAGGGCGACTGGAAACACCATATATTTT
CDR3 protein: CASSTHRATGNTIYF

D gene: TRBD1
V gene: TRBV10-3
clone size: .
J gene: TRBJ2-7
CDR3 DNA: TGTGCCAGCTCGGACAGGGCGAGCTCCTACGAGCAGTACTTC
CDR3 protein: CASSDRASSYEQYF

D gene: .
V gene: TRBV7-9
clone size: .
J gene: TRBJ1-2
CDR3 DNA: TGTGCCAGCAGCTTAGGTGCGGGCCTCTATGGCTACACCTTC
CDR3 protein: CASSLGAGLYGYTF

D gene: TRBD1
V gene: TRBV6-1
clone size: .
J gene: TRBJ1-1
CDR3 DNA: TGTGCCAGCAGTCAGGGGGCCAGGAGGACTGAAGCTTTCTTT
CDR3 protein: CASSQGARRTEAFF

D gene: TRBD1
V gene: TRBV5-6
clone size: .
J gene: TRBJ1-2
CDR3 DNA: TGTGCCAGCAGCAACTGGGACAGGACTAACTATGGCTACACCTTC
CDR3 protein: CASSNWDRTNYGYTF

D gene: TRBD1
V gene: TRBV30
clone size: .
J gene: TRBJ1-2
CDR3 DNA: TGTGCCTGGGGGGGGGACAGGGCAGGCTATGGCTACACCTTC
CDR3 protein: CAWGGDRAGYGYTF

D gene: TRBD2
V gene: TRBV15
clone size: once
J gene: TRBJ2-7
CDR3 DNA: TGTGCCACCAGCAGAGCTGGGGAGGGAGCCTACGAGCAGTACTTC
CDR3 protein: CATSRAGEGAYEQYF

D gene: TRBD2
V gene: TRBV5-1
clone size: few
J gene: TRBJ2-3
CDR3 DNA: TGCGCCAGCAGCTGGAAAAGTACTAGCGGCACAGATACGCAGTATTTT
CDR3 protein: CASSWKSTSGTDTQYF

D gene: TRBD2
V gene: TRBV7-8
clone size: .
J gene: TRBJ2-1
CDR3 DNA: TGTGCCAGCAGCTTGCGGGAGAGGGGTGAGCAGTTCTTC
CDR3 protein: CASSLRERGEQFF

D gene: TRBD1
V gene: TRBV5-1
clone size: .
J gene: TRBJ2-7
CDR3 DNA: TGCGCCAGCAGCCAACAGGGGGCGCCGGGCGAGCAGTACTTC
CDR3 protein: CASSQQGAPGEQYF

D gene: .
V gene: TRBV6-5
clone size: .
J gene: TRBJ1-4
CDR3 DNA: TGTGCCAGCAGGCAGGGTTATGAAAAACTGTTTTTT
CDR3 protein: CASRQGYEKLFF

D gene: .
V gene: TRBV6-5
clone size: .
J gene: TRBJ2-5
CDR3 DNA: TGTGCCAGCAGTACCCGGACAGAAGAGACCCAGTACTTC
CDR3 protein: CASSTRTEETQYF

D gene: .
V gene: TRBV6-6
clone size: .
J gene: TRBJ1-4
CDR3 DNA: TGTGCCAGCGTGAGAGGCCTCGATGAAAAACTGTTTTTT
CDR3 protein: CASVRGLDEKLFF

D gene: TRBD2
V gene: TRBV27
clone size: .
J gene: TRBJ2-7
CDR3 DNA: TGTGCCAGCAGTTCACTAGCGGGAGTACAGGTATACGAGCAGTACTTC
CDR3 protein: CASSSLAGVQVYEQYF

D gene: TRBD1
V gene: TRBV18
clone size: .
J gene: TRBJ1-1
CDR3 DNA: TGTGCCAGCTCACGACAGGGGGCGAGATCTTTCTTT
CDR3 protein: CASSRQGARSFF

D gene: .
V gene: TRBV19
clone size: .
J gene: TRBJ2-3
CDR3 DNA: TGTGCCAGTCGTACCAACAGCCGCCGCACAGATACGCAGTATTTT
CDR3 protein: CASRTNSRRTDTQYF

D gene: .
V gene: TRBV7-2
clone size: .
J gene: TRBJ1-1
CDR3 DNA: TGTGCCAGCAGCTCACAGGGAAGTGCCTCTGAAGCTTTCTTT
CDR3 protein: CASSSQGSASEAFF

D gene: TRBD1
V gene: TRBV12-5
clone size: .
J gene: TRBJ1-5
CDR3 DNA: TGTGCTAGTGGTTTGTCCTCCGGGACAGGGGACCAGCCCCAGCATTTT
CDR3 protein: CASGLSSGTGDQPQHF

D gene: .
V gene: TRBV30
clone size: .
J gene: TRBJ1-2
CDR3 DNA: TGTGCCTGGGGCCGAACCCGCTACACCTTC
CDR3 protein: CAWGRTRYTF

D gene: TRBD1
V gene: TRBV6-1
clone size: .
J gene: TRBJ2-5
CDR3 DNA: TGTGCCAGCAGTGGGGGGACAGGGGAGTGGGAGACCCAGTACTTC
CDR3 protein: CASSGGTGEWETQYF

D gene: TRBD2
V gene: TRBV10-1
clone size: .
J gene: TRBJ2-5
CDR3 DNA: TGCGCCAGCAGTAAGACTAGCGGGGGAGAAGAGACCCAGTACTTC
CDR3 protein: CASSKTSGGEETQYF

D gene: TRBD1
V gene: TRBV7-2
clone size: .
J gene: TRBJ2-7
CDR3 DNA: TGTGCCAGCAGCCGGGACAGCCCTTTGGGCGAGCAGTACTTC
CDR3 protein: CASSRDSPLGEQYF

D gene: TRBD1
V gene: TRBV9
clone size: .
J gene: TRBJ2-2
CDR3 DNA: TGTGCCAGCAGCGGGACAGGGAAATCCACCGGGGAGCTGTTTTTT
CDR3 protein: CASSGTGKSTGELFF

D gene: .
V gene: TRBV19
clone size: few
J gene: TRBJ1-1
CDR3 DNA: TGTGCCAGTAGTCAAGGGGGGGTATTCACTGAAGCTTTCTTT
CDR3 protein: CASSQGGVFTEAFF

D gene: .
V gene: TRBV11-3
clone size: once
J gene: TRBJ2-5
CDR3 DNA: TGTGCCAGCAGCCCAGCGACTTACCAAGAGACCCAGTACTTC
CDR3 protein: CASSPATYQETQYF

D gene: .
V gene: TRBV28
clone size: .
J gene: TRBJ2-1
CDR3 DNA: TGTGCCAGCAGTTTGCAGGGGAGCTCCTACAATGAGCAGTTCTTC
CDR3 protein: CASSLQGSSYNEQFF

D gene: .
V gene: TRBV6-6
clone size: once
J gene: TRBJ1-1
CDR3 DNA: TGTGCCAGCAGTTATGGCTCTGAAGCTTTCTTT
CDR3 protein: CASSYGSEAFF

D gene: .
V gene: TRBV13
clone size: .
J gene: TRBJ1-1
CDR3 DNA: TGTGCCAGGTACGGGGCTGAAGCTTTCTTT
CDR3 protein: CARYGAEAFF

D gene: TRBD1
V gene: TRBV13
clone size: .
J gene: TRBJ2-7
CDR3 DNA: TGTGCCAGCAGCTTAGCCGGGACAGGGTCCTACGAGCAGTACTTC
CDR3 protein: CASSLAGTGSYEQYF

D gene: .
V gene: TRBV4-3
clone size: .
J gene: TRBJ1-3
CDR3 DNA: TGCGCCAGCAGCCACGAGGGGGGGACTGGAAACACCATATATTTT
CDR3 protein: CASSHEGGTGNTIYF